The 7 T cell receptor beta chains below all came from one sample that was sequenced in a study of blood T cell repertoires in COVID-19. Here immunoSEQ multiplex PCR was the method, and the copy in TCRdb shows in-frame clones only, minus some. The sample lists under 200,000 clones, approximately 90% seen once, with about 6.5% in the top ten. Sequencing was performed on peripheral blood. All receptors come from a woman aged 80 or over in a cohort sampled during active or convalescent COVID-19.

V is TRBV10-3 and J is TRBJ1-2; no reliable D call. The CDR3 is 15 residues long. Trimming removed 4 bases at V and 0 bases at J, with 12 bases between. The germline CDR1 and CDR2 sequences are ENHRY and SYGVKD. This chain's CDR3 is CAISASSTPNYGYTF. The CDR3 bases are TGTGCCATCAGTGCCTCGTCGACACCTAACTATGGCTACACCTTC.

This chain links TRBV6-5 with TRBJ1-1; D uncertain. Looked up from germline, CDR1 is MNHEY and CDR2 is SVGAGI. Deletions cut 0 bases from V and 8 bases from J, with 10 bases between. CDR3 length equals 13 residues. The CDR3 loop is CASSYSGRGEAFF. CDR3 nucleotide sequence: TGTGCCAGCAGTTACTCGGGGAGAGGGGAAGCTTTCTTT.

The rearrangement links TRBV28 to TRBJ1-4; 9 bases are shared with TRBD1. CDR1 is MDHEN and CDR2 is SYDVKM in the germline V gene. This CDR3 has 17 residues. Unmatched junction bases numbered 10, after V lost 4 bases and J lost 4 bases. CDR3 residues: CASSYRGRGILNEKLFF. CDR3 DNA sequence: TGTGCCAGCAGTTACAGGGGGCGCGGGATCCTTAATGAAAAACTGTTTTTT.

CDR3 in amino acids: CATSDLGQNNEQFF. In nucleotides, the CDR3 is TGTGCCACCAGTGATTTAGGACAGAACAATGAGCAGTTCTTC. The chain is built from TRBV24-1 and TRBJ2-1; TRBD1 might be the D (6 bases). V was cut by 1 base and J by 5 bases, with 8 bases left in between. Germline V gives CDR1 KGHDR, CDR2 SFDVKD. The CDR3 has 14 amino acids.

CDR3 in amino acids: CASSPGAGPTYEQYV. For the CDR3, the DNA is TGTGCCAGCTCACCAGGAGCGGGGCCCACCTACGAGCAGTACGTC. The V and J genes are TRBV18 and TRBJ2-7; 7 bases are a match to TRBD2. CDR3 size: 15 residues. CDR1 and CDR2 (germline): KGHSH, LQKENI. J lost 2 bases, V lost 2 bases, and 6 bases had no gene match.

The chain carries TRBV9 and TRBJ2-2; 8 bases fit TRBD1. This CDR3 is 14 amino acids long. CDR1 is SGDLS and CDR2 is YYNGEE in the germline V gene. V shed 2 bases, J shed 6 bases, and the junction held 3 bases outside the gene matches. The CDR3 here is CASSVNRGAGELFF. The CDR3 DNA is TGTGCCAGCAGCGTTAACAGGGGGGCCGGGGAGCTGTTTTTT.

CDR3 protein: CASSQSGGREAFF. In DNA form, the CDR3 reads TGTGCCAGCAGTCAATCGGGGGGTCGTGAAGCTTTCTTT. The chain joins TRBV12-3 or TRBV12-4 to TRBJ1-1; D might be TRBD1 (5 bases). Trimming removed 5 bases from V and 7 bases from J, with 14 bases in between. The CDR3 length is 13 residues.